Shown below are 26 T cell receptor beta chains from a single sample sequenced in a study of blood T cells in healthy people across ages. Primed by a sample-barcoded 5' primer and a J-beta primer mix, a second PCR proceeded for about 7 to 11 cycles. TCRdb reprocessed the 5' RACE reads with MiXCR, giving one entry per CDR3 protein. The table lists some 920,000 distinct CDR3 sequences, roughly 51% of them singletons. The sequenced sample consisted of blood. The receptors derive from a woman aged 55-70 years in good health.

This chain uses TRBV27 with TRBJ2-5, with D uncertain. V dropped 6 bases and J dropped 1 base, with 9 bases sitting between them. CDR3 length: 13 amino acids. Germline CDR1 and CDR2: MNHEY and SMNVEV (reference sequence). This chain's CDR3 is CASSSRRQETQYF. Written as DNA, the CDR3 is TGTGCCAGCAGCAGCAGGCGCCAAGAGACCCAGTACTTC.

This clonotype showed up just a few times. The chain links TRBV28 to TRBJ2-3; D is undetermined. There are 18 residues in the CDR3. V was cut by 4 bases and J by 4 bases, with 24 bases left in between. The germline CDR1 and CDR2 sequences are MDHEN and SYDVKM. DNA of the CDR3: TGTGCCAGCAGTTCCACCCCTCCGAGCATCTCCCCCGCAGATACGCAGTATTTT. Protein sequence: CASSSTPPSISPADTQYF.

The rearrangement links TRBV12-3 or TRBV12-4 to TRBJ2-5, with D maybe TRBD1 (5 bases). V shed 3 bases and J shed 13 bases, with 12 bases lying between them. The CDR3 length is 11 residues. The CDR3 nucleotides read TGTGCCAGCAGTTTCCAGGGCCCGATGTACTTC. Its translation is CASSFQGPMYF.

The chain couples TRBV29-1 to TRBJ2-1; 9 bases line up with TRBD2. The trim removed 3 bases at V and 3 bases at J, leaving 0 bases unmatched. Germline V gene data show CDR1 as SQVTM and CDR2 as ANQGSEA. This CDR3 spans 13 amino acids. DNA for the CDR3: TGCAGCGTTGAGACTAGCGGCTACAATGAGCAGTTCTTC. Protein product: CSVETSGYNEQFF.

The V call is TRBV6-5, the J call TRBJ1-5, with D unclear. Germline loops: CDR1 MNHEY, CDR2 SVGAGI. Trimming removed 5 bases at V and 1 base at J, with 15 bases between. The CDR3 runs to 16 residues. CDR3: CASSPMGGRSNQPQHF. The CDR3 DNA sequence: TGTGCCAGCAGTCCCATGGGCGGACGGAGCAATCAGCCCCAGCATTTT.

A single count supports this clonotype. The chain links TRBV3-1 to TRBJ1-1, with D maybe TRBD1 (6 bases). CDR1 is LGHDT and CDR2 is YNNKEL in the germline V gene (reference sequence). This CDR3 is built from 15 residues. Trimming took 1 base from V and 1 from J, leaving 10 bases between them. The CDR3 bases are TGTGCCAGCAGCCAAGCTGACAGGACGAACACTGAAGCTTTCTTT. The encoded protein is CASSQADRTNTEAFF.

The chain combines TRBV19 with TRBJ1-6; no reliable D call. Germline V CDR1 and CDR2: LNHDA, SQIVND (reference sequence). The CDR3 covers 15 residues. V was clipped by 4 bases and J by 13 bases, with 20 bases between them. The CDR3 sequence is CASSSQSGGLTPLHF. The CDR3 DNA reads as TGTGCCAGTAGTAGTCAATCAGGTGGACTGACGCCCCTCCACTTT.

This clonotype occurred a few times. The rearrangement links TRBV27 to TRBJ2-7; 9 positions match TRBD2. The CDR3 runs 12 residues. V lost 6 bases to trimming and J lost 5 bases; unmatched junction nucleotides: 2. CDR1 and CDR2 from the germline V gene are MNHEY and SMNVEV (reference sequence). CDR3 sequence (DNA): TGTGCCAGCAGGGGACTAGCAGACGAGCAGTACTTC. It yields the protein CASRGLADEQYF.

V is TRBV6-6 and J is TRBJ1-6; no clear D gene. V lost 5 bases and J lost 7, with 12 bases in between. The CDR3 loop spans 14 amino acids. Germline CDR1 MNHNY, CDR2 SVGAGI (reference sequence). The CDR3 region has the DNA TGTGCCAGCAGTGCCGGACGGACGAATTCACCCCTCCACTTT. It specifies CASSAGRTNSPLHF.

The chain combines TRBV10-3 with TRBJ1-4; the D is unclear. Between the trimmed V and J ends, which lost 11 bases and 4 bases, there was a span of 11 bases. This CDR3 comprises 12 residues. The germline gives CDR1 ENHRY, CDR2 SYGVKD. The CDR3 DNA reads as TGTGCCGTCGCGGAGTTTAATGAAAAACTGTTTTTT. Amino acid sequence: CAVAEFNEKLFF.

With regard to this clonotype: At one of its ends the junction is not consistent with the germline gene, which may arise from a read error. The chain carries TRBV20-1 and TRBJ2-1, with 9 positions matching TRBD2. This CDR3 has 14 residues. Germline CDR1 DFQATT, CDR2 SNEGSKA (reference sequence). The CDR3: CSTNSGSSYNERFF. The CDR3 DNA is TGCAGTACAAATAGCGGGAGTTCCTACAATGAGCGGTTCTTC.

The chain employs TRBV20-1 and TRBJ2-7; 7 bases agree with TRBD1. This CDR3 has 11 residues. From germline, CDR1 is DFQATT and CDR2 SNEGSKA (reference sequence). V trimming: 2 bases; J trimming: 10 bases; junction bases outside the gene matches: 5. Here the CDR3 DNA reads TGCAGTGCTAGAATTTGGGACAGTCAGTACTTC. Its protein product is CSARIWDSQYF.

Turning to this clonotype: Relative to the germline gene, one junction end is altered; a read error may explain this. The rearrangement joins TRBV6-5 to TRBJ1-1; D call uncertain. The CDR3 runs to 15 residues. Germline V gene lookup returns CDR1 MNHEY and CDR2 SVGAGI. The CDR3 DNA sequence: TGTGCCAGCAGTTACGCGGGTAACATGAACACCGAAGCTTTCTTT. This sequence encodes CASSYAGNMNTEAFF.

V usage is TRBV6-5 and J usage is TRBJ2-1; 8 bases agree with TRBD2. The V and J ends lost 7 bases and 5 bases, in that order; junction bases with no gene match: 10. The V gene's germline CDR1 is MNHEY and CDR2 SVGAGI. The CDR3 length is 15 residues. Here the CDR3 reads CASNHVAGGHNEQFF. For the CDR3, the DNA is TGTGCCAGCAACCACGTGGCGGGGGGCCACAATGAGCAGTTCTTC.

This clonotype came up once. The rearrangement joins TRBV12-5 to TRBJ2-1, with TRBD1 matching 9 bases. The germline CDR1 and CDR2 sequences are LGHNT and FRNRAP. V lost 1 base to trimming and J lost 3 bases; unmatched junction nucleotides: 1. There are 15 residues in the CDR3. CDR3 DNA: TGTGCTAGTGGTTTGGGACAGGGGGTCTACAATGAGCAGTTCTTC. It specifies CASGLGQGVYNEQFF.

The chain couples TRBV7-2 to TRBJ2-7, with D perhaps matching TRBD2 (6 bases). This CDR3 has 17 residues. V was trimmed by 1 base and J by 1 base, leaving 17 bases between them. Germline CDR1 reads SGHTA; CDR2 reads FQGNSA. The CDR3 DNA reads TGTGCCAGCAGCTTAGGTGGGGCAGGAGGGCTTTCCTACGAGCAGTACTTC. Encoded protein: CASSLGGAGGLSYEQYF.

V usage is TRBV20-1 and J usage is TRBJ2-5; tentative D call: TRBD2 (6 bases). The J call may be faulty, since TRBJ2-7 better matches the DNA end. Germline CDR1 is DFQATT and CDR2 is SNEGSKA (reference sequence). There are 15 residues in the CDR3. The CDR3 loop is CSAEPEREPFYEQYF. The DNA for the CDR3 is TGCAGTGCCGAACCGGAACGGGAGCCCTTCTACGAGCAGTACTTC.

This clonotype was seen at least ten times. This chain connects TRBV6-1 to TRBJ2-3; D not certain. V lost 3 bases to trimming and J lost 5 bases, with 6 bases between them. Germline CDR1 and CDR2: MNHNS and SASEGT. The CDR3 is 12 residues long. This CDR3 is CASSENIDTQYF. CDR3 bases: TGTGCCAGCAGTGAGAACATAGATACGCAGTATTTT.

The chain employs TRBV7-2 and TRBJ2-2; no definite D call. Trimming stripped 5 bases from V and 1 base from J, with 5 bases between. This CDR3 has 13 amino acids. Germline V gene sequence: CDR1 SGHTA, CDR2 FQGNSA. This CDR3 reads CASSTRNTGELFF. CDR3 nucleotides: TGTGCCAGCAGCACAAGGAACACCGGGGAGCTGTTTTTT. The variable domain in full, with the rest retrieved from reference TRBV7-2 and TRBJ2-2, is GAGVSQSPSNKVTEKGKDVELRCDPISGHTALYWYRQSLGQGLEFLIYFQGNSAPDKSGLPSDRFSAERTGGSVSTLTIQRTQQEDSAVYLCASSTRNTGELFFGEGSRLTVL.

This chain links TRBV20-1 with TRBJ2-3; D unclear. The CDR3 is 12 residues long. Looked up from germline, CDR1 is DFQATT and CDR2 is SNEGSKA (reference sequence). V was pared by 3 bases and J by 1 base, with 5 bases between. CDR3: CSASGGTDTQYF. DNA for the CDR3: TGCAGTGCTAGCGGAGGCACAGATACGCAGTATTTT.

In its sample, this clonotype was seen a few times. The rearrangement uses TRBV12-3 or TRBV12-4 and TRBJ2-7; TRBD1 is a possible D gene (5 bases). Trimming removed 4 bases at V and 5 bases at J, with 12 bases between. The CDR3 runs to 13 residues. The CDR3 loop is CASSSVLDNEQYF. The CDR3 bases are TGTGCCAGCAGTTCGGTCCTGGACAACGAGCAGTACTTC.

This clonotype was found a few times. V and J are TRBV12-3 or TRBV12-4 and TRBJ2-7; 11 bases line up with TRBD2. The CDR3 length is 16 residues. V dropped 5 bases and J dropped 1; count of bases not matched to a gene: 7. CDR3 sequence (DNA): TGTGCCAGCAGTGTATTAGCGGGAGGGCCTTCCTACGAGCAGTACTTC. Translating it yields CASSVLAGGPSYEQYF.

This chain links TRBV25-1 with TRBJ1-2; the D gene is possibly TRBD1 (5 bases). The germline CDR1 and CDR2 sequences are MGHDK and SYGVNS. This CDR3 region has 14 residues. V was clipped by 9 bases and J by 2 bases, with 16 bases between them. Written as DNA, the CDR3 is TGTGCCAGTGATGTGGGGGAGGCGAACTATGGCTACACCTTC. As protein: CASDVGEANYGYTF.

The chain combines TRBV20-1 with TRBJ2-3, with 9 bases lining up with TRBD2. V dropped 5 bases and J dropped 0; count of bases not matched to a gene: 9. The CDR3 loop spans 16 amino acids. CDR1 DFQATT and CDR2 SNEGSKA come from the germline V gene (reference sequence). The chain's CDR3 is CSAGKTSGTSTDTQYF. The CDR3 nucleotides read TGCAGTGCTGGAAAGACTAGCGGAACTAGCACAGATACGCAGTATTTT.

The chain is built from TRBV18 and TRBJ1-2; D is uncertain. Per the germline V gene, CDR1 is KGHSH and CDR2 is LQKENI. Trimming left V 4 bases short and J 5 bases short, with 14 bases between. The CDR3 is 14 residues long. As DNA, the CDR3 is TGTGCCAGCTCACAGGGCCCAAACAAGTATGGCTACACCTTC. It translates to CASSQGPNKYGYTF. The variable domain in full, with the rest retrieved from reference TRBV18 and TRBJ1-2, is NAGVMQNPRHLVRRRGQEARLRCSPMKGHSHVYWYRQLPEEGLKFMVYLQKENIIDESGMPKERFSAEFPKEGPSILRIQQVVRGDSAAYFCASSQGPNKYGYTFGSGTRLTVV.

The CDR3 loop reads CASYSGTGGYEQYF. In DNA, the CDR3 is TGTGCCAGCTACTCCGGGACAGGGGGCTACGAGCAGTACTTC. The chain joins TRBV2 to TRBJ2-7; 11 bases map to TRBD1. Germline V CDR1 and CDR2: SNHLY, FYNNEI. V shed 8 bases, J shed 3 bases, and the junction held 6 bases outside the gene matches. This CDR3 has 14 amino acids.